One sample yielded the 23 T cell receptor beta chains listed below, sequenced in a study of blood T cells in healthy people across ages. A J-beta primer mix and a sample-barcoded 5' primer were used in a second PCR of about 6 to 12 cycles. TCRdb ran MiXCR on the 5' RACE reads and lists one entry per CDR3 protein. The top ten clones hold roughly 7.7% of a sample with some 1.4 million distinct CDR3 sequences, 40% to 50% of them seen once. Sequenced: blood. The receptors were sampled from a woman aged 18 to 35 in good health.

CDR3 coding DNA: TGCGCCAGCAGCCACCTTGCCAGGATGGACAATGAGCAGTACTTC. Its translation: CASSHLARMDNEQYF. This rearrangement joins TRBV4-1 to TRBJ2-1, with D tentatively TRBD1 (5 bases). The DNA end lines up better with TRBJ2-7; the J call may be wrong. The CDR3 extends over 15 amino acids. CDR1 and CDR2 (germline): MGHRA, YSYEKL.

Only a few counts were recorded for this clonotype. The chain combines TRBV7-9 with TRBJ1-1, with D tentatively TRBD1 (5 bases). Trimming shortened V by 1 base and J by 8 bases, and 14 bases separated the two germline ends. CDR1 is SEHNR, CDR2 FQNEAQ, per germline (reference sequence). CDR3 size: 14 residues. Here the CDR3 DNA reads TGTGCCAGCAGCTTAGGTACGGCAGGGAGCGAAGCTTTCTTT. It is translated as CASSLGTAGSEAFF.

The V and J genes are TRBV28 and TRBJ2-7, with TRBD1 matching 11 bases. V shed 5 bases and J 2 bases; nucleotides not matched to a gene: 5. Germline V CDR1 and CDR2: MDHEN, SYDVKM. CDR3 length: 15 residues. The chain's CDR3 is CASSHGQGAAYEQYF. The CDR3 DNA reads TGTGCCAGCAGTCACGGACAGGGGGCAGCCTACGAGCAGTACTTC.

The V and J genes are TRBV7-8 and TRBJ2-5; 8 positions agree with TRBD2. There are 19 residues in the CDR3. The germline V gene has CDR1 SGHVS and CDR2 FQNEAQ. With V trimmed by 2 bases and J by 1 base, 15 bases remained unmatched. CDR3 loop: CASSLYGLGRLASQETQYF. In DNA, the CDR3 is TGTGCCAGCAGCTTATACGGTTTGGGCCGACTAGCGTCCCAAGAGACCCAGTACTTC.

For the CDR3, the DNA is TGCAGTGCTATCGCACTTTTGGGGGTCACAGATACGCAGTATTTT. Translated, it gives CSAIALLGVTDTQYF. The chain uses TRBV20-1 and TRBJ2-3; the D gene could be TRBD1 or TRBD2 (5 bases each). The length of the CDR3 is 15 residues. V gave up 4 bases and J gave up 2 bases, with 16 bases separating them. Germline CDR1 reads DFQATT; CDR2 reads SNEGSKA (reference sequence).

At least ten counts were recorded for this clonotype. The DNA of the CDR3 is TGCGCCAGCAGCCTGACTAGCGGGAGTCTAAATGAGCAGTTCTTC. The encoded protein is CASSLTSGSLNEQFF. The V gene is TRBV5-1, the J gene TRBJ2-1; TRBD2 aligns across 12 bases. Germline V gives CDR1 SGHRS, CDR2 YFSETQ. This CDR3 is 15 amino acids long. The junction had 6 bases not matched to a gene; V was cut back by 4 bases and J by 7 bases.

This clonotype has just one count. The chain joins TRBV20-1 to TRBJ2-7; 7 nucleotides match TRBD1. The V gene end was trimmed by 3 bases and the J gene end by 7 bases; junction bases not matched to a gene: 12. The V gene's germline CDR1 is DFQATT and CDR2 SNEGSKA (reference sequence). The CDR3 contains 14 residues. CDR3 loop: CSASRQGVRQEQYF. Written as DNA, the CDR3 is TGCAGTGCTAGTCGGCAGGGGGTTCGTCAGGAGCAGTACTTC.

This clonotype was recorded a few times. J is TRBJ2-1 and V is TRBV5-6; 11 bases map to TRBD2. Germline lookup yields CDR1 SGHDT and CDR2 YYEEEE. Trimming at V came to 4 bases and at J to 9 bases, leaving 15 bases not matched to a gene. CDR3 length: 17 residues. CDR3 in DNA: TGTGCCAGCAGCCCACGGGGTCTAGCGGGAGGATCGAGTGAGCAGTTCTTC. It encodes CASSPRGLAGGSSEQFF.

In DNA form, the CDR3 reads TGTGCCAGCAGCTTCACAGCCGAGTTGGGAGAGACCCAGTACTTC. It is translated as CASSFTAELGETQYF. V is TRBV9 and J is TRBJ2-5; no definite D call. The CDR3 is made up of 15 amino acids. Trimming shortened V by 4 bases and J by 4 bases, and 17 bases separated the two germline ends. Germline lookup yields CDR1 SGDLS and CDR2 YYNGEE. Combining the CDR3 with reference TRBV9 and TRBJ2-5 gives the whole variable domain DSGVTQTPKHLITATGQRVTLRCSPRSGDLSVYWYQQSLDQGLQFLIQYYNGEERAKGNILERFSAQQFPDLHSELNLSSLELGDSALYFCASSFTAELGETQYFGPGTRLLVL.

This clonotype was seen a handful of times. V is TRBV2 and J is TRBJ2-7; weak D call: TRBD1 (6 bases). The CDR3 runs to 15 residues. Per the germline V gene, CDR1 is SNHLY and CDR2 is FYNNEI. Trimming stripped 5 bases from V and 0 bases from J, with 14 bases between. CDR3 sequence (DNA): TGTGCCAGCAGTTGGGACACACGCAGCTCCTACGAGCAGTACTTC. Translation: CASSWDTRSSYEQYF.

The rearrangement uses TRBV6-5 and TRBJ2-1, with 13 bases matching TRBD2. Germline-derived CDR1 and CDR2 are MNHEY and SVGAGI. The CDR3 spans 16 residues. After removal of 6 bases from V and 8 bases from J, the junction contained 10 bases not matched to a gene. In DNA form, the CDR3 reads TGTGCCAGCAGCCGCGTCGGGACTAGCGGGAACTATGAGCAGTTCTTC. Protein product: CASSRVGTSGNYEQFF.

The chain joins TRBV12-3 or TRBV12-4 to TRBJ1-1, with D unclear. The length of the CDR3 is 15 residues. The V and J ends lost 4 bases and 0 bases respectively, with 12 bases between them. CDR3 in DNA: TGTGCCAGCAGTTGGCAATCGTCAATGAACACTGAAGCTTTCTTT. Its protein product is CASSWQSSMNTEAFF.

The gene calls are TRBV10-1 and TRBJ2-3; the match to TRBD2 covers 13 bases. The CDR3 loop spans 17 amino acids. CDR1 WNHNN and CDR2 SYGVQD come from the germline V gene (reference sequence). The V and J ends lost 11 bases and 6 bases, in that order; junction bases with no gene match: 17. The CDR3: CAGLLEGLAGEDDTQYF. CDR3 bases: TGCGCCGGGCTGCTTGAAGGACTAGCGGGAGAGGATGATACGCAGTATTTT.

This clonotype was observed a handful of times. The chain links TRBV14 to TRBJ1-2; TRBD1 matches at 7 bases. The germline V gene has CDR1 SGHDN and CDR2 FVKESK. V lost 4 bases to trimming and J lost 4 bases; unmatched junction nucleotides: 12. There are 16 residues in the CDR3. The CDR3 region is CASSPRRQGGAYGYTF. In DNA form, the CDR3 reads TGTGCCAGCAGCCCCCGCCGTCAGGGGGGGGCCTATGGCTACACCTTC.

CDR3 protein: CASRPTSGSYNEQYF. The CDR3 DNA reads TGCGCCAGCAGGCCTACTAGCGGGTCCTACAATGAGCAGTACTTC. This chain joins TRBV5-1 and TRBJ2-5; TRBD2 matches 9 bases. Germline V lookup: CDR1 SGHRS, CDR2 YFSETQ. V lost 5 bases to trimming and J lost 11 bases; unmatched junction nucleotides: 16. This CDR3 has 15 amino acids.

The chain has TRBV7-3 and TRBJ2-1; 9 bases are shared with TRBD2. The germline V gene encodes CDR1 SGHTA and CDR2 FQGTGA. J gave up 9 bases and V 5 bases, and 11 bases lay outside the gene matches. This CDR3 contains 15 residues. The DNA for the CDR3 is TGTGCCAGCAGCCCTAGGGAGCGGGGGGCTGGTGAGCAGTTCTTC. Translated, it gives CASSPRERGAGEQFF.

This clonotype was detected only a few times. In DNA, the CDR3 is TGTGCCATCAGTGTCCCTAGGGGAGGGGCTAAGCACGAGCAGTACTTC. Its translation: CAISVPRGGAKHEQYF. V gene TRBV10-3 combines with J gene TRBJ2-7; TRBD2 matches 7 bases. Germline CDR1 is ENHRY and CDR2 is SYGVKD. The CDR3 spans 16 residues. Losses at the gene ends were 4 bases for V and 5 bases for J; bases not matched to a gene: 14.

With respect to this clonotype: One end of the junction varies from germline; a read error may be responsible. The J gene is TRBJ1-5, the V gene TRBV6-1; no clear D gene. The CDR3 consists of 17 residues. The germline CDR1 and CDR2 sequences are MNHNS and SASEGT. CDR3 DNA: TGTGCCGGCAGTGCGGGGAATTCTTTTTATAGCAATCAGCCCCAGCATTTT. It yields the protein CAGSAGNSFYSNQPQHF.

The chain links TRBV7-9 to TRBJ1-6, with D possibly being TRBD1 (5 bases). V lost 0 bases to trimming and J lost 13 bases, with 16 bases between them. From germline, CDR1 is SEHNR and CDR2 FQNEAQ (reference sequence). This CDR3 has 15 amino acids. CDR3 bases: TGTGCCAGCAGCTTAGCGGCGGGGGGGATCTCGCCCCTCCACTTT. Translation: CASSLAAGGISPLHF.

The chain couples TRBV12-3 or TRBV12-4 to TRBJ2-4; the D gene could be TRBD1 or TRBD2 (5 bases each). The tail of the sequence fits TRBJ2-7 better, so the J call may be wrong. This CDR3 contains 15 residues. The chain's CDR3 is CASSLDGGSINEQYF. CDR3 coding DNA: TGTGCCAGCAGTTTAGATGGGGGTTCGATCAACGAGCAGTACTTC.

The gene calls are TRBV10-1 and TRBJ2-7, with TRBD2 identical over 7 bases. CDR3 length equals 14 residues. In germline, CDR1 is WNHNN, CDR2 SYGVQD (reference sequence). V was clipped by 3 bases and J by 4 bases; unmatched bases: 6. CDR3 amino acids: CASSDSAGAYEQYF. Here the CDR3 DNA reads TGCGCCAGCAGTGATTCGGCGGGAGCATACGAGCAGTACTTC.

The CDR3 reads CACPAGQYYGYTF. Here the CDR3 DNA reads TGTGCCTGCCCGGCGGGACAATACTATGGCTACACCTTC. The J gene is TRBJ1-2, the V gene TRBV30; D is perhaps TRBD1 (6 bases). V was pared by 6 bases and J by 3 bases, with 14 bases between. There are 13 residues in the CDR3. CDR1 is GTSNPN and CDR2 is SVGIG in the germline V gene (reference sequence).

The CDR3 protein is CASSFGLAGDTDTQYF. The CDR3 DNA follows: TGTGCCAGCAGCTTTGGGCTAGCGGGGGACACAGATACGCAGTATTTT. This chain connects TRBV5-6 to TRBJ2-3, with 10 bases that match TRBD2. J was trimmed by 2 bases and V by 2 bases; bases with no gene match: 5. This CDR3 spans 16 amino acids. Germline loops: CDR1 SGHDT, CDR2 YYEEEE.